This TCR beta chain was sequenced in a study of blood T cell repertoires in COVID-19. Study as a whole: The cDNA or gDNA used as material had been derived from T cells, B-cell-depleted T cells, or PBMCs.

Participants spanned ages about 18 to 90 years and resided in 20 to 25 US areas. Participants' own reports of clinical history determined their cohort assignment. The authors' processing: Amplification of reference gene primers was used by the study to estimate nucleated cell counts. The table came from immunoSEQ multiplex PCR; TCRdb's copy has only in-frame clones and leaves some out. From that table come the V and J calls and clone size; the DNA was used to work out D and trimming. Among a few hundred thousand clones, under 90% were seen once, and the ten largest hold roughly a tenth. Sequenced input: PBMCs or T cells enriched from blood (not recorded which). This receptor was taken from a woman aged 18-35 years who had recovered from COVID-19.

CDR3 nucleotides: TGTGCCAGCAGCTTTGACAGGGGAGAGGAAAAACTGTTTTTT. Encoded protein: CASSFDRGEEKLFF. The chain uses TRBV7-9 and TRBJ1-4, with 8 bases identical to TRBD1. The J segment lost 8 bases and the V segment lost 3 bases, leaving 5 bases of the junction unmatched. Germline values: CDR1 SEHNR, CDR2 FQNEAQ (reference sequence). This CDR3 region has 14 residues.